Shown below are 20 T cell receptor beta chains from a single sample sequenced in a study of T-cell memory formation after mild COVID-19. TCRdb reprocessed the 5' RACE reads via MiXCR and lists one record per CDR3 protein. The table includes 470,000 or so distinct CDR3 sequences, 15% to 20% detected once. The sample was PBMCs or a T cell subset sorted from them (not recorded which). The receptor set was obtained from an adult woman who had mild COVID-19 (a few samples of this study predate the infection). Cell type and time point are not known.

A few counts support this clonotype. J is TRBJ2-1 and V is TRBV4-3; no reliable D call. The V gene lost 0 bases and the J gene lost 6 bases, with 21 bases spanning the gap. CDR3 length: 18 residues. CDR1 is LGHNA and CDR2 is YSLEER in the germline V gene. CDR3 sequence: CASSQENRRVPGPNEQFF. The CDR3 DNA sequence: TGCGCCAGCAGCCAAGAAAATCGCCGGGTCCCAGGCCCCAATGAGCAGTTCTTC.

There are a few counts of this clonotype. V is TRBV5-1 and J is TRBJ2-3; 7 nucleotides match TRBD2. The germline gives CDR1 SGHRS, CDR2 YFSETQ. This CDR3 contains 14 residues. Losses at the gene ends were 3 bases for V and 3 bases for J; bases not matched to a gene: 4. The DNA for the CDR3 is TGCGCCAGCAGCTCGGGGGGAGTAACAGATACGCAGTATTTT. Encoded protein: CASSSGGVTDTQYF.

A few counts support this clonotype. V and J are TRBV18 and TRBJ2-2; TRBD2 aligns across 7 bases. The CDR3 has 16 amino acids. Germline V gene data show CDR1 as KGHSH and CDR2 as LQKENI. The V and J ends lost 2 bases and 4 bases, in that order; junction bases with no gene match: 7. The CDR3 DNA sequence: TGTGCCAGCTCACCATCTGCGGGAGCGCTCACCGGGGAGCTGTTTTTT. This sequence encodes CASSPSAGALTGELFF.

The CDR3 DNA reads as TGTGCCACCAGTGATTCCCCCCGAAGATCAAGACAGGGGGTTGTATCCGGGGAGCTGTTTTTT. Its protein product is CATSDSPRRSRQGVVSGELFF. This rearrangement joins TRBV24-1 to TRBJ2-2; 9 bases fit TRBD1. This CDR3 is built from 21 residues. CDR1 is KGHDR, CDR2 SFDVKD, per germline. The ends lost 2 bases at V and 6 bases at J; junction bases unmatched: 21.

The rearrangement links TRBV9 to TRBJ2-3; 14 bases are a match to TRBD2. Germline-derived CDR1 and CDR2 are SGDLS and YYNGEE. J lost 2 bases, V lost 3 bases, and 5 bases had no gene match. The CDR3 spans 17 residues. CDR3: CASSDRLAGGPTDTQYF. The CDR3 DNA sequence: TGTGCCAGCAGCGACCGACTAGCGGGAGGGCCCACAGATACGCAGTATTTT.

Regarding this clonotype: Mismatch with germline at one junction end may stem from a read error. The chain uses TRBV6-2 or TRBV6-3 and TRBJ1-1; tentative D call: TRBD1 (5 bases). CDR1 MNHEY and CDR2 SVGEGT come from the germline V gene. The CDR3 is 15 residues long. The CDR3 spells CASSYASAGNNEAFF. The CDR3 region has the DNA TGTGCCAGCAGTTATGCCTCGGCAGGGAACAATGAAGCTTTCTTT.

Only a few counts were recorded for this clonotype. The chain joins TRBV12-3 or TRBV12-4 to TRBJ1-6, with 8 bases that match TRBD1. With 7 bases clipped from V and 7 bases from J, the junction kept 9 bases outside the gene matches. This CDR3 contains 15 residues. CDR3 in amino acids: CASTIQQGANSPLHF. The DNA of the CDR3 is TGTGCCAGCACCATCCAGCAGGGGGCAAATTCACCCCTCCACTTT.

This clonotype came up many times. The gene calls are TRBV20-1 and TRBJ1-5; a weak D match, TRBD1 (5 bases). CDR1 DFQATT and CDR2 SNEGSKA come from the germline V gene (reference sequence). The CDR3 sequence is 15 residues long. Between the trimmed V and J ends, which lost 1 base and 1 base, there was a span of 11 bases. This CDR3 reads CSARAQGISNQPQHF. As DNA, the CDR3 is TGCAGTGCTAGAGCCCAGGGAATCAGCAATCAGCCCCAGCATTTT.

This clonotype was observed many times. V usage is TRBV7-6 and J usage is TRBJ2-1; 8 bases agree with TRBD2. The germline CDR1 and CDR2 sequences are SGHVS and FNYEAQ. The CDR3 runs 16 residues. The V segment lost 2 bases and the J segment 2 bases; nucleotides outside the gene matches: 5. CDR3 DNA: TGTGCCAGCAGCTTAAGGCGGGGGGCTACCTACAATGAGCAGTTCTTC. Protein product: CASSLRRGATYNEQFF.

This clonotype was counted only a few times. The chain couples TRBV6-1 to TRBJ2-3; a weak D match, TRBD1 (5 bases). V lost 7 bases to trimming and J lost 1 base, with 15 bases between them. The CDR3 extends over 15 amino acids. Germline V gene sequence: CDR1 MNHNS, CDR2 SASEGT. In DNA form, the CDR3 reads TGTGCCAGCACGGAAGTTGGACAACGCACAGATACGCAGTATTTT. Translation: CASTEVGQRTDTQYF.

This clonotype was observed a few times. The chain couples TRBV5-1 to TRBJ2-5, with TRBD2 matching over 7 bases. V dropped 1 base and J dropped 6; count of bases not matched to a gene: 21. The CDR3 has 19 residues. From germline, CDR1 is SGHRS and CDR2 YFSETQ. The chain's CDR3 is CASSLLGPLTETGGKTQYF. CDR3 coding DNA: TGCGCCAGCAGCTTGTTAGGGCCCCTGACGGAGACGGGGGGTAAGACCCAGTACTTC.

This chain uses TRBV25-1 with TRBJ2-3; TRBD2 agrees at 8 bases. The germline gives CDR1 MGHDK, CDR2 SYGVNS. This CDR3 is 13 amino acids long. The ends lost 8 bases at V and 4 bases at J; junction bases unmatched: 5. The CDR3 spells CASSGGVPDTQYF. The CDR3, as DNA: TGTGCCAGCTCGGGGGGGGTCCCAGATACGCAGTATTTT.

This clonotype was seen more than once but under ten times. The rearrangement links TRBV15 to TRBJ2-5; possibly TRBD1 for D (6 bases). Germline lookup yields CDR1 LNHNV and CDR2 YYDKDF (reference sequence). The CDR3 is 14 amino acids. V was shortened by 1 base and J by 3 bases, with 9 bases between the two germline ends. This CDR3 reads CATSRVYREETQYF. The CDR3 DNA sequence: TGTGCCACCAGCAGAGTGTACAGGGAAGAGACCCAGTACTTC.

This chain connects TRBV4-1 to TRBJ1-2; D remains unclear. V lost 1 base and J 0 bases, leaving 12 bases between the germline ends. This CDR3 region has 16 residues. Per germline, CDR1 MGHRA and CDR2 YSYEKL. This CDR3 reads CASSQAAQSTNYGYTF. The CDR3 nucleotides are TGCGCCAGCAGCCAAGCCGCCCAGTCAACTAACTATGGCTACACCTTC.

This clonotype turned up a few times. The chain joins TRBV19 to TRBJ1-1, with D possibly matching TRBD1 (6 bases). This CDR3 has 15 amino acids. Per the germline V gene, CDR1 is LNHDA and CDR2 is SQIVND (reference sequence). V gave up 3 bases and J gave up 0 bases, with 11 bases separating them. This CDR3 is CASSMGTPLNTEAFF. The DNA for the CDR3 is TGTGCCAGTAGTATGGGGACACCGTTGAACACTGAAGCTTTCTTT.

This clonotype has a handful of counts. The V and J genes are TRBV7-6 and TRBJ2-3; D possibly corresponds to TRBD2 (6 bases). There are 16 residues in the CDR3. Germline V gene data show CDR1 as SGHVS and CDR2 as FNYEAQ. Trimming took off 1 base at V and 2 bases at J, with 13 bases between the two ends. The CDR3 reads CASSLGTGVLTDTQYF. As DNA, the CDR3 is TGTGCCAGCAGCTTAGGGACGGGGGTGCTCACAGATACGCAGTATTTT.

This clonotype has only a few counts. The chain uses TRBV6-6 and TRBJ1-1; D gene uncertain. V lost 5 bases and J lost 1, with 11 bases in between. Germline lookup yields CDR1 MNHNY and CDR2 SVGAGI (reference sequence). CDR3 length: 14 amino acids. The CDR3 reads CASSTGGENTEAFF. The CDR3 DNA follows: TGTGCCAGCAGTACTGGAGGAGAGAACACTGAAGCTTTCTTT.

CDR3 region: CAISEPGQQGYTF. The CDR3 nucleotides read TGTGCCATCAGTGAGCCGGGACAACAAGGCTACACCTTC. The chain couples TRBV10-3 to TRBJ1-2, with D possibly being TRBD1 (6 bases). Germline-derived CDR1 and CDR2 are ENHRY and SYGVKD. Trimming removed 2 bases from V and 8 bases from J, with 12 bases in between. The CDR3 totals 13 residues.

This clonotype has only a few counts. The chain combines TRBV6-5 with TRBJ2-3; 9 bases agree with TRBD2. This CDR3 contains 15 residues. Unmatched junction bases numbered 8, after V lost 6 bases and J lost 4 bases. Germline V CDR1 and CDR2: MNHEY, SVGAGI. The CDR3 here is CASRAGTSLSDTQYF. The CDR3 bases are TGTGCCAGCAGGGCCGGGACTAGCCTCTCAGATACGCAGTATTTT.

In this sample, this clonotype turned up a few times. This chain connects TRBV5-1 to TRBJ2-1; D is uncertain. Germline CDR1 SGHRS, CDR2 YFSETQ. This CDR3 comprises 12 residues. V was cut by 5 bases and J by 9 bases, with 12 bases left in between. CDR3 nucleotide sequence: TGCGCCAGCAGACGACCGCAGGCTGAGCAGTTCTTC. Its translation: CASRRPQAEQFF.